The 10 T cell receptor beta chains given below trace back to one sample, sequenced in a study of cytomegalovirus exposure and HLA in healthy donors. The study ran its PCR with 60 Vbeta and 13 Jbeta primers. The table came from immunoSEQ multiplex PCR; TCRdb's copy has only in-frame clones and leaves some out. The table lists 100,000 or so clones, more than 70% of them singletons. Sequenced: PBMCs. These TCRs come from a man aged 25 to 40 in good health and CMV-seronegative.

The chain uses TRBV13 and TRBJ2-7; 9 bases map to TRBD2. CDR3 length equals 16 residues. In germline, CDR1 is PRHDT, CDR2 FYEKMQ (reference sequence). The V segment lost 6 bases and the J segment 4 bases; nucleotides outside the gene matches: 13. The CDR3 sequence: CASSLDRGLASYEQYF. Written as DNA, the CDR3 is TGTGCCAGCAGTCTCGACCGGGGACTAGCATCTTACGAGCAGTACTTC. The whole variable domain, filled in from reference TRBV13 and TRBJ2-7, reads AAGVIQSPRHLIKEKRETATLKCYPIPRHDTVYWYQQGPGQDPQFLISFYEKMQSDKGSIPDRFSAQQFSDYHSELNMSSLELGDSALYFCASSLDRGLASYEQYFGPGTRLTVT.

The DNA of the CDR3 is TGTGCCAGCAGACTGGCTAGCGGGGCCTACGAGCAGTACTTC. As protein: CASRLASGAYEQYF. V usage is TRBV2 and J usage is TRBJ2-7; 9 bases align to TRBD2. The trim removed 6 bases at V and 2 bases at J, leaving 5 bases unmatched. The CDR3 extends over 14 amino acids. CDR1 is SNHLY, CDR2 FYNNEI, per germline. The whole variable domain, remainder taken from reference TRBV2 and TRBJ2-7, is EPEVTQTPSHQVTQMGQEVILRCVPISNHLYFYWYRQILGQKVEFLVSFYNNEISEKSEIFDDQFSVERPDGSNFTLKIRSTKLEDSAMYFCASRLASGAYEQYFGPGTRLTVT.

CDR3: CASSGKGDRELNEQFF. The CDR3 DNA reads as TGTGCCAGCAGTGGCAAGGGGGACAGAGAGTTAAATGAGCAGTTCTTC. The V call is TRBV6-4, the J call TRBJ2-1; 7 nucleotides agree with TRBD1. CDR1 is MRHNA and CDR2 is SNTAGT in the germline V gene. CDR3 size: 16 residues. V dropped 4 bases and J dropped 7; count of bases not matched to a gene: 13.

The J gene is TRBJ2-1, the V gene TRBV6-7; TRBD2 matches at 10 bases. TRBV6-7 is labeled an ORF, and its function is uncertain. Losses at the gene ends were 9 bases for V and 4 bases for J; bases not matched to a gene: 3. The CDR3 has 13 amino acids. For the CDR3, the DNA is TGTGCCAGGGCACTAGCGGGGTACAATGAGCAGTTCTTC. Translated: CARALAGYNEQFF.

The chain carries TRBV4-3 and TRBJ1-2; possible D gene TRBD1, 5 bases. Germline V CDR1 and CDR2: LGHNA, YSLEER. This CDR3 has 16 amino acids. Trimming cost V 0 bases and J 4 bases, with 15 bases left between them. The CDR3 DNA reads as TGCGCCAGCAGCCAAGAGGTGACCTTGGGGCCCTATGGCTACACCTTC. It codes for CASSQEVTLGPYGYTF.

This clone was observed a handful of times. The chain uses TRBV9 and TRBJ1-1, with a possible D match to TRBD1 (5 bases). From germline, CDR1 is SGDLS and CDR2 YYNGEE. The CDR3 covers 14 residues. V shed 6 bases and J shed 6 bases, with 18 bases lying between them. CDR3 protein: CASTPGGGGPEAFF. CDR3 sequence (DNA): TGTGCCAGCACCCCTGGGGGGGGAGGACCTGAAGCTTTCTTT.

The rearrangement joins TRBV30 to TRBJ2-2; possible D gene TRBD1, 6 bases. The CDR3 length is 13 residues. Germline V lookup: CDR1 GTSNPN, CDR2 SVGIG (reference sequence). Trimming took off 2 bases at V and 5 bases at J, with 9 bases between the two ends. CDR3 amino acids: CAWSLGGTGELFF. The CDR3, as DNA: TGTGCCTGGAGTCTAGGGGGAACCGGGGAGCTGTTTTTT. The whole variable domain, remainder taken from reference TRBV30 and TRBJ2-2, is SQTIHQWPATLVQPVGSPLSLECTVEGTSNPNLYWYRQAAGRGLQLLFYSVGIGQISSEVPQNLSASRPQDRQFILSSKKLLLSDSGFYLCAWSLGGTGELFFGEGSRLTVL.

This clone has only one observation. The J gene is TRBJ2-1, the V gene TRBV4-1; 8 bases align to TRBD1. The CDR3 is 17 amino acids. Unmatched junction bases numbered 13, after V lost 3 bases and J lost 6 bases. Germline-derived CDR1 and CDR2 are MGHRA and YSYEKL. As DNA, the CDR3 is TGCGCCAGCAGCCAGGGGACAGGTACCCTGGCTGGCAATGAGCAGTTCTTC. Its protein is CASSQGTGTLAGNEQFF.

The V and J genes are TRBV6-5 and TRBJ2-1; 8 bases agree with TRBD1. Trimming took 6 bases from V and 4 from J; bases not matched to a gene: 5. CDR1 and CDR2 from the germline V gene are MNHEY and SVGAGI. This CDR3 comprises 14 residues. CDR3 nucleotides: TGTGCCAGCAGCGCGGACAGGGTTTACAATGAGCAGTTCTTC. This codes for CASSADRVYNEQFF.

The chain recombines TRBV7-9 with TRBJ2-2, with D possibly matching TRBD2 (5 bases). CDR3 size: 12 residues. CDR1 and CDR2 from the germline V gene are SEHNR and FQNEAQ (reference sequence). The ends were cut back, 7 bases at V and 7 bases at J, with 10 bases in the middle. The DNA of the CDR3 is TGTGCCAGCACCCCCCGGGACGGGGAGCTGTTTTTT. This codes for CASTPRDGELFF.